The source of this T cell receptor (beta chain) is a study of molecular identifiers for immune sequencing clone quantification. This clonotype was seen a few times. MiXCR, applied by TCRdb to the PCR reads, yields one record per CDR3 protein. The repertoire holds around 480,000 distinct CDR3 sequences, with over 20% as singletons. The germline gives CDR1 DFQATT, CDR2 SNEGSKA (reference sequence). V was trimmed by 4 bases and J by 1 base, leaving 13 bases between them. This CDR3 comprises 14 residues. The receptor's source is a human donor in good health. Some libraries in this study had Jurkat cell RNA spiked in. V is TRBV20-1 and J is TRBJ1-1; D is undetermined. The source material was naive CD8+ T cells from blood, with Jurkat cell RNA spiked in. Described subset: FACS-sorted CD8+CD4-CCR7+CD45RA+ naive T cells. CDR3 region: CSATPRQKNTEAFF. In DNA, the CDR3 is TGCAGTGCTACCCCGAGGCAGAAGAACACTGAAGCTTTCTTT.